This T cell receptor beta chain was captured in a study of human T cells and chemical hapten exposure. Study-wide findings and caveats: Positive correlation was observed between PT1 expanded TCR counts and patch test score. Donor immune responses may differ from healthy people's, since all donors had alopecia.

Germline V gene sequence: CDR1 SQVTM, CDR2 ANQGSEA. The length of the CDR3 is 16 residues. With 4 bases removed from V and 1 base from J, the gap between germline ends came to 17 bases. In this sample, this clonotype turned up a few times. Its antigen remains unknown. Time point here: patch test 3, about 24 weeks after DPC sensitization. Noted treatment: therapeutic diphenylcyclopropenone sensitization with weekly scalp DPC. What the library attached to individual cDNA molecules were unique molecular identifiers. TCRdb called the RACE reads again in MiXCR, with one record for every CDR3 protein. The repertoire holds 75,000 to 90,000 distinct CDR3 sequences, with 10% to 14% as singletons.

The chain joins TRBV29-1 to TRBJ2-4, with D possibly matching TRBD2 (5 bases). This specimen consisted of whole blood, obtained in connection with sensitization to the hapten diphenylcyclopropenone (DPC). The receptor comes from a woman in her forties or fifties with alopecia areata. Some clones in this sample may be carry-over from other donors' samples. CDR3: CSVVREVRVAKNIQYF. Written as DNA, the CDR3 is TGCAGCGTTGTACGGGAAGTGAGGGTCGCCAAAAACATTCAGTACTTC.